Listed below are T cell receptor beta chains from one sample, sequenced in a study of T cells in Graves' hyperthyroidism and ophthalmopathy. TCRdb analysed the multiplex PCR reads with MiXCR anew, one entry per CDR3 protein. The profile shows about 270,000 distinct CDR3 sequences, approximately 26% of them singletons. The sample was blood. Source of these receptors: a man aged 35 to 55 with Graves' hyperthyroidism that later progressed to Graves' ophthalmopathy. The CDR3 runs from the conserved cysteine through the conserved F or W. A D gene is named only where the DNA matches it firmly. Clone size is stated in some rows and not others, as once, few, many or a class when expanded.

many | TRBJ2-7 | TRBD1 | TRBV28 | TGTGCCAGCAGTTTATCCCGGACAGGGTCCTACGAGCAGTACTTC | CASSLSRTGSYEQYF
many | TRBJ2-7 | TRBD1 | TRBV2 | TGTGCCAGCAGTGAGACAGGGGGTTTGGGTGGCGAGCAGTACTTC | CASSETGGLGGEQYF
many | TRBJ1-1 | NA | TRBV9 | TGTGCCGGCAGCGTAGCCCCTGAAGTGGGAGGCACTGAAGCTTTCTTT | CAGSVAPEVGGTEAFF
NA | TRBJ1-2 | NA | TRBV12-3/TRBV12-4 | TGTGCCAGCAGTCGGGACAACGGCTACACCTTC | CASSRDNGYTF
many | TRBJ1-2 | NA | TRBV27 | TGTGCCAGCAGTTCGTTGCGGGGGATCGATGGCTACACCTTC | CASSSLRGIDGYTF
NA | TRBJ1-2 | NA | TRBV12-3/TRBV12-4 | TGTGCCAGCAGCTTCGGGAGACGAGTCGGGGTCTACACCTTC | CASSFGRRVGVYTF
many | TRBJ1-5 | NA | TRBV7-2 | TGTGCCAGCAGCGGTGGCCTTAATAGCAATCAGCCCCAGCATTTT | CASSGGLNSNQPQHF
many | TRBJ1-5 | NA | TRBV6-4 | TGTGCCAGCAGTCGTAACTGGGAAGCCTATAGCAATCAGCCCCAGCATTTT | CASSRNWEAYSNQPQHF
NA | TRBJ1-6 | TRBD1 | TRBV11-3 | TGTGCCAGCAGCTTAGCCGTAGGGGGCTCACCCCTCCACTTT | CASSLAVGGSPLHF
NA | TRBJ2-7 | NA | TRBV28 | TGTGCCAGCACCTGGGCCAATCTTGCCTACGAGCAGTACTTC | CASTWANLAYEQYF
many | TRBJ2-7 | TRBD2 | TRBV2 | TGTGCCAGCAGTGAGTTCGCGGGAGGGAGGTACGAGCAGTACTTC | CASSEFAGGRYEQYF
few | TRBJ2-7 | TRBD2 | TRBV6-1 | TGTGCCACCGGTCCAGCGGGGCACTACGAGCAGTACTTC | CATGPAGHYEQYF
many | TRBJ2-7 | TRBD2 | TRBV29-1 | TGCAGCGTTGCCCACGGCGGGAGTTTCGAGCAGTACTTC | CSVAHGGSFEQYF
many | TRBJ2-1 | NA | TRBV29-1 | TGCAGCGCTTTTGACCGAAACAATGAGCAGTTCTTC | CSAFDRNNEQFF
many | TRBJ1-1 | NA | TRBV7-8 | TGTGCCAGCAGCTTAGCGGACAGGAACACTGAAGCTTTCTTT | CASSLADRNTEAFF
NA | TRBJ2-7 | TRBD1 | TRBV6-1 | TGTGCCAGCAGTGTCCGGACAGGGCCCTACGAGCAGTACTTC | CASSVRTGPYEQYF
NA | TRBJ2-7 | TRBD2 | TRBV6-5 | TGTGCCAGCAGTTACGGGACTACTCCCTACGAGCAGTACTTC | CASSYGTTPYEQYF
NA | TRBJ2-7 | NA | TRBV6-5 | TGTGCCAGCATTTCCCAGGGGCGATACGAGCAGTACTTC | CASISQGRYEQYF
many | TRBJ2-5 | NA | TRBV7-9 | TGTGCCAGCAGCTTTTCATCGGGGGAGACCCAGTACTTC | CASSFSSGETQYF
once | TRBJ2-7 | TRBD2 | TRBV6-2/TRBV6-3 | TGTGCCAGCAGTTACTCGCAGCGGGACGGCTACGAGCAGTACTTC | CASSYSQRDGYEQYF
many | TRBJ2-2 | NA | TRBV6-1 | TGTGCCAGCAGTGATGGACACCCAACAAACACCGGGGAGCTGTTTTTT | CASSDGHPTNTGELFF
NA | TRBJ2-2 | NA | TRBV12-5 | TGTGCTAGTGGTTTGGTACTTGCGGGAAAAAGACCGAACACCGGGGAGCTGTTTTTT | CASGLVLAGKRPNTGELFF
few | TRBJ1-6 | TRBD1 | TRBV6-9 | TGTGCCAGCAGTTATCGACAGGGTTCACCCCTCCACTTT | CASSYRQGSPLHF
NA | TRBJ2-2 | NA | TRBV7-3 | TGTGCCAGCAACTTATACACCGGGGAGCTGTTTTTT | CASNLYTGELFF
NA | TRBJ2-7 | NA | TRBV7-2 | TGTGCCAGCAGCTTAGGATGGGGGAACGAGCAGTACTTC | CASSLGWGNEQYF
NA | TRBJ2-7 | NA | TRBV6-1 | TGTGCCAGCCTATTGCGGGGCGAGCAGTACTTC | CASLLRGEQYF
NA | TRBJ1-2 | TRBD1 | TRBV11-1 | TGTGCCAGCAGCCCGCCCAGGGGGCGAGGTAACTATGGCTACACCTTC | CASSPPRGRGNYGYTF
NA | TRBJ2-7 | NA | TRBV7-9 | TGTGCCAGCAGCTTGCCGGGCCCCCGGGGAATGTACTTC | CASSLPGPRGMYF
NA | TRBJ2-7 | NA | TRBV6-1 | TGTGCCAGCAGCCTTGGGACGTTTGGCGAGCAGTACTTC | CASSLGTFGEQYF
many | TRBJ2-7 | NA | TRBV27 | TGTGCCAGCAGTTTAAGACCGCAGAGCTCCTACGAGCAGTACTTC | CASSLRPQSSYEQYF
once | TRBJ1-2 | TRBD1 | TRBV5-1 | TGCGCCAGCAGCTTGGCCTCCTTAAGGACAGGGCAGGATGGCTACACCTTC | CASSLASLRTGQDGYTF
NA | TRBJ2-7 | NA | TRBV28 | TGTGCCAGCGGAGGGGGAGGTAGAACCTACGAGCAGTACTTC | CASGGGGRTYEQYF
many | TRBJ1-5 | NA | TRBV20-1 | TGCAGTGCTAGAACCCTCCGGCACAGTCCCAATCAGCCCCAGCATTTT | CSARTLRHSPNQPQHF
many | TRBJ2-6 | NA | TRBV6-5 | TGTGCCAGCAGTTACTGGGGTAGGGGCAACGTCCTGACTTTC | CASSYWGRGNVLTF
many | TRBJ1-5 | TRBD1 | TRBV2 | TGTGCCAGTCAACTACAGGGGGCAGATCAGCCCCAGCATTTT | CASQLQGADQPQHF
many | TRBJ2-5 | TRBD2 | TRBV10-3 | TGTGCCATAAGCACTAGCGGACAAGAGACCCAGTACTTC | CAISTSGQETQYF
many | TRBJ2-7 | TRBD1 | TRBV20-1 | TGCAGTGCTAGAGCCCCGACCGGGACAGCCTACGAGCAGTACTTC | CSARAPTGTAYEQYF
many | TRBJ1-3 | TRBD1 | TRBV2 | TGTGCCAGCAGTCTGGACAGGGAGAACACCATATATTTT | CASSLDRENTIYF
many | TRBJ2-4 | NA | TRBV7-2 | TGTGCCAGCAGCCCCAGGGGGGGGAAAAACATTCAGTACTTC | CASSPRGGKNIQYF
NA | TRBJ2-7 | NA | TRBV11-1 | TGTGCCAGCACTCCCCCCGAGGACAGACCCTCCTACGAGCAGTACTTC | CASTPPEDRPSYEQYF